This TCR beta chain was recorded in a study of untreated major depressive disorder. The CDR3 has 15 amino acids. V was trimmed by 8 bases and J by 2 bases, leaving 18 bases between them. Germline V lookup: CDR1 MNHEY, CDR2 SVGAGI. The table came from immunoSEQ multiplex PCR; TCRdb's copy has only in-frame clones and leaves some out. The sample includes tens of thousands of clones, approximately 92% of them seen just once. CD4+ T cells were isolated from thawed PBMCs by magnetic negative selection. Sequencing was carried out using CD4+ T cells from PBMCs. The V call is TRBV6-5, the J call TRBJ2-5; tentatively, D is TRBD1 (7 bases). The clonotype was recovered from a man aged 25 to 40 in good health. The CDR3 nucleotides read TGTGCCAGCCGTCTCCCCGCGGGACAGCAAGAGACCCAGTACTTC. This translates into CASRLPAGQQETQYF.